Listed below are T cell receptor beta chains from one sample, sequenced in a study of T cell responses to AZD1222 COVID-19 vaccine. The protocol was immunoSEQ multiplex PCR, while the TCRdb copy is restricted to in-frame clones and leaves out a portion. The sample gives about 200,000 clones, about 92% of which show up once; 3.5% to 4% is in the top ten. This specimen was peripheral blood, taken 28 days after the second dose of the MenACWY control vaccine. The receptors originated from an adult who received the MenACWY meningococcal vaccine as a control. The CDR3 runs from the conserved cysteine through the conserved F or W. D genes are given only for firm matches. Clone size is shown for a subset of rows, as once, few, many or a class of expanded clone.

-	TRBJ1-1	TRBV7-2	-	CASSFSGNTEAFF	TGTGCCAGCAGCTTCTCCGGGAACACTGAAGCTTTCTTT
TRBD2	TRBJ2-5	TRBV5-6	once	CASSRGLAGGIRQTQYF	TGTGCCAGCAGCCGAGGACTAGCGGGAGGCATTAGACAGACCCAGTACTTC
-	TRBJ2-7	TRBV24-1	-	CATSEPLAPYEQYF	TGTGCCACCAGTGAGCCTTTGGCCCCCTACGAGCAGTACTTC
-	TRBJ2-5	TRBV19	-	CASSISGASETQYF	TGTGCCAGTAGTATATCAGGGGCGAGTGAGACCCAGTACTTC
-	TRBJ1-1	TRBV23-1	-	CASRNGGRRMNTEAFF	TGCGCCAGCAGGAACGGGGGTCGGCGGATGAACACTGAAGCTTTCTTT
TRBD1	TRBJ1-2	TRBV28	-	CASSRVQGPLPYGYTF	TGTGCCAGCAGTAGGGTACAGGGGCCCCTCCCCTATGGCTACACCTTC
TRBD1	TRBJ2-1	TRBV6-4	-	CASSDPVDRGFWRREQFF	TGTGCCAGCAGTGACCCGGTAGACAGGGGCTTTTGGCGGCGAGAGCAGTTCTTC
TRBD1	TRBJ1-5	TRBV6-5	-	CASSRTGATNQPQHF	TGTGCCAGCAGTAGGACAGGGGCCACCAATCAGCCCCAGCATTTT
TRBD1	TRBJ1-1	TRBV5-6	-	CASSSPGQGARTEAFF	TGTGCCAGCAGCTCTCCGGGACAGGGGGCTCGGACTGAAGCTTTCTTT
-	TRBJ1-1	TRBV30	few	CAGGRPGTEAFF	TGTGCCGGCGGACGCCCGGGGACTGAAGCTTTCTTT